Listed below are T cell receptor beta chains from one sample, sequenced in a study of blood T cell repertoires in COVID-19. Here immunoSEQ multiplex PCR was the method, and the copy in TCRdb shows in-frame clones only, minus some. The table shows about 250,000 clones, with 70% to 90% occurring only once. The sequencing sample was made of PBMCs or T cells enriched from blood (not recorded which). The source of these receptors is a woman aged 25 to 45 who had recovered from COVID-19. The CDR3 runs from the conserved cysteine through the conserved F or W. The order of the fields is V gene, J gene, CDR3 protein.

TRBV6-1	TRBJ2-7	CASSGGRFGTGHSYEQYF
TRBV13	TRBJ1-1	CASAYRTGGAGTEAFF
TRBV5-1	TRBJ1-2	CASSLRQGGNYGYTF
TRBV28	TRBJ1-5	CASSFVDRNQPQHF
TRBV18	TRBJ2-7	CASSTGYEQYF
TRBV7-8	TRBJ2-1	CASSLVGSYNEQFF
TRBV7-2	TRBJ2-3	CASSNQGADTQYF
TRBV2	TRBJ2-3	CASRPLAGGPGDTQYF
TRBV9	TRBJ2-3	CASSEEGWVAGADTQYF
TRBV28	TRBJ2-1	CAITSRGSSYNEQFF
TRBV11-3	TRBJ2-3	CASSPRGAAQYF
TRBV3-1/TRBV3-2	TRBJ2-2	CASSPTEVYTGELFF
TRBV9	TRBJ2-1	CASSVGWFSRDYNEQFF
TRBV10-3	TRBJ2-7	CAITQAEGNEQYF
TRBV12-3/TRBV12-4	TRBJ1-1	CASSRTGEVFF
TRBV6-1	TRBJ2-3	CASSEWAGSNTDTQYF
TRBV11-3	TRBJ1-1	CASSPDSLNTEAFF
TRBV28	TRBJ1-2	CASSRRGEHYGYTF
TRBV11-2	TRBJ1-1	CASSAIRDRGVVRNTEAFF
TRBV7-3	TRBJ1-1	CASSLDRNTEAFF
TRBV7-2	TRBJ2-2	CASSLQAPGYTGELFF
TRBV10-3	TRBJ1-6	CAIRDRETGNSPLHF
TRBV18	TRBJ2-3	CASSPGLAGVVTDTQYF
TRBV6-6	TRBJ1-3	CASSPQGNSISGNTIYF
TRBV11-2	TRBJ1-5	CASSLTGVPWPQHF
TRBV7-9	TRBJ1-3	CASSPTSGSGNTIYF
TRBV5-1	TRBJ2-1	CASSSGTSEIQFF
TRBV12-3/TRBV12-4	TRBJ1-1	CASSPRGEAFF
TRBV19	TRBJ2-3	CASSMSVRGSTDTQYF
TRBV28	TRBJ1-5	CASSLIRGPGQPQHF
TRBV6-5	TRBJ1-5	CASNTSNQPQHF
TRBV5-1	TRBJ2-3	CASRASGYTDTQYF
TRBV19	TRBJ2-3	CASSTHPGQGTDTQYF
TRBV7-3	TRBJ1-1	CASSPSLGYEAFF
TRBV11-2	TRBJ2-1	CASSLSGKANEQFF
TRBV27	TRBJ1-1	CASSLSVGGTEAFF
TRBV24-1	TRBJ1-2	CATSDNGWGRVYGYTF
TRBV28	TRBJ1-1	CATIPPLAEAFF
TRBV21-1	TRBJ1-5	CASSKEEGSNQPQHF
TRBV9	TRBJ2-1	CASSAQGTRGYNEQFF
TRBV19	TRBJ1-3	CASSTGQGKNTIYF
TRBV29-1	TRBJ2-2	CSVDRGLTGELFF
TRBV19	TRBJ2-7	CASSIGPRAAGTKAYEQYF